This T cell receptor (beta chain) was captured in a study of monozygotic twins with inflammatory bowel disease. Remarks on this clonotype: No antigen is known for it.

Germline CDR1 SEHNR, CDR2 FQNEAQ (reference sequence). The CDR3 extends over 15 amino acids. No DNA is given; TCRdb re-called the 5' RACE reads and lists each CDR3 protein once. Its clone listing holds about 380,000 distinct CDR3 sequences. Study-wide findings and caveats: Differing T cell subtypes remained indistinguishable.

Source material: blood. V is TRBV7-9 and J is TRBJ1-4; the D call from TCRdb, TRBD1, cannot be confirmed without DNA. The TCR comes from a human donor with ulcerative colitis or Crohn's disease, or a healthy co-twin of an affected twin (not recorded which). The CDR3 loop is CASSSTAGKYEKLFF.